The sequence of this T cell receptor beta chain was determined in a study of lymphopenia after photon versus proton radiotherapy. Study results and limitations: Survival link was tested only in deceased patients; proton benefit remains a possibility. Oligoclonal CD8+ Temra expansion after nadir drove photon patients' diversity drop. Larger post-nadir TCR diversity loss correlated inversely with survival in deceased patients.

As to this clone: Its antigen is unidentified.

CDR1 SEHNR and CDR2 FQNEAQ come from the germline V gene (reference sequence). This CDR3 comprises 16 residues. Trimming shortened V by 8 bases and J by 0 bases, and 19 bases separated the two germline ends. Method: immunoSEQ multiplex PCR; TCRdb's copy keeps in-frame clones and lacks some. The data show around 16,000 clones, with 75% to 90% seen just once and about 50% held by the top ten. The sequencing here drew on peripheral blood, taken from a patient treated with proton-based radiotherapy. This chain links TRBV7-9 with TRBJ1-1; D unresolved. This sequence was found in a woman aged 55-69 years with cholangiocarcinoma. Some clones in this sample may be carry-over from other donors' samples. This CDR3 is CASGNPLGALNTEAFF. The CDR3 DNA reads TGTGCCAGCGGAAACCCATTGGGTGCTTTGAACACTGAAGCTTTCTTT.